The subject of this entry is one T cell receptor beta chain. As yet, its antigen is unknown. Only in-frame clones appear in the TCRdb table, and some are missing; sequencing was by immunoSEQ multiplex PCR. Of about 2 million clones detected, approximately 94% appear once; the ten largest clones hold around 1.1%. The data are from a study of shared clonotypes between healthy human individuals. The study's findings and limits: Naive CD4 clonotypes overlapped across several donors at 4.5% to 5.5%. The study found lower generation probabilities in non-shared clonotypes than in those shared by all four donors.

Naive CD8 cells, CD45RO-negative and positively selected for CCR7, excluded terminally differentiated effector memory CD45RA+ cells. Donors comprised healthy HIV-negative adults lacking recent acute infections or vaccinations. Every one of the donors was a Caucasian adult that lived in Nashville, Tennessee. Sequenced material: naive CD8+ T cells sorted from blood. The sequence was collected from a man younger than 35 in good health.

Written as DNA, the CDR3 is TGTGCCACCACCATCACAGGGGGCGCAGGGGATACGCAGTATTTT. Its protein product is CATTITGGAGDTQYF. The chain carries TRBV6-6 and TRBJ2-3; 9 bases match TRBD1. Germline CDR1 is MNHNY and CDR2 is SVGAGI (reference sequence). The CDR3 length is 15 residues. Trimming removed 10 bases from V and 6 bases from J; junction bases left unmatched: 14.